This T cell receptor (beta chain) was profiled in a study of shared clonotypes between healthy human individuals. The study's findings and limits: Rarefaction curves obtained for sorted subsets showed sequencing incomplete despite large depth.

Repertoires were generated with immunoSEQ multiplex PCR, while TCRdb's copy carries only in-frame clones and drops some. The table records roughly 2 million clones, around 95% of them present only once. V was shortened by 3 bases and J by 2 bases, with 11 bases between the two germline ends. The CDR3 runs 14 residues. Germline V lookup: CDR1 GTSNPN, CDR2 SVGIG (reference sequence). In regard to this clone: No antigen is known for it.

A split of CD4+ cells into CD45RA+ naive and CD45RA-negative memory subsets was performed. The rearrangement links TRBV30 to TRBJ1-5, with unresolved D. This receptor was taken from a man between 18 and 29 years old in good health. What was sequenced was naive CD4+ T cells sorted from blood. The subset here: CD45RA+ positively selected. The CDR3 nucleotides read TGTGCCTGGAGGGCTAGTCCGGGCAATCAGCCCCAGCATTTT. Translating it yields CAWRASPGNQPQHF.